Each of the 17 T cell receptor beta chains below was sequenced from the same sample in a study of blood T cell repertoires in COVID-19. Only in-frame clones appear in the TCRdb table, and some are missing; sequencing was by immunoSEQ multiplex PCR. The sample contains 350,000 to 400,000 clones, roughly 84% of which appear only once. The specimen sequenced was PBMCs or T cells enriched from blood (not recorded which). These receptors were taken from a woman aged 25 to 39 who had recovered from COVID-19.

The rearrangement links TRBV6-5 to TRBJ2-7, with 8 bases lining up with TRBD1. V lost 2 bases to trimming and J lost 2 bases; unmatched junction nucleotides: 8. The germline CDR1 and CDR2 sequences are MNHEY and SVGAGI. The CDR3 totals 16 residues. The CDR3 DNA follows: TGTGCCAGCAGTTACACATCAGGGGGCCAGACCTACGAGCAGTACTTC. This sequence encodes CASSYTSGGQTYEQYF.

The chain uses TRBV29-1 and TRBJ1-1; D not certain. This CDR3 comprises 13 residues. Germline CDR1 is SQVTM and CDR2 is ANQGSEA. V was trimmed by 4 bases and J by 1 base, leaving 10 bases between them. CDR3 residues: CSVGETGNTEAFF. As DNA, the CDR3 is TGCAGCGTTGGTGAGACGGGGAACACTGAAGCTTTCTTT.

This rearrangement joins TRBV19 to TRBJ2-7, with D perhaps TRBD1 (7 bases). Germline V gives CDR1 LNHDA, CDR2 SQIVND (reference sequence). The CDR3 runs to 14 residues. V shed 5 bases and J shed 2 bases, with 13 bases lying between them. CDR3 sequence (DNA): TGTGCCAGTAGTTTGGCGGGACAGACCTACGAGCAGTACTTC. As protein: CASSLAGQTYEQYF. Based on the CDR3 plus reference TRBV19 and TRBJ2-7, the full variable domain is DGGITQSPKYLFRKEGQNVTLSCEQNLNHDAMYWYRQDPGQGLRLIYYSQIVNDFQKGDIAEGYSVSREKKESFPLTVTSAQKNPTAFYLCASSLAGQTYEQYFGPGTRLTVT.

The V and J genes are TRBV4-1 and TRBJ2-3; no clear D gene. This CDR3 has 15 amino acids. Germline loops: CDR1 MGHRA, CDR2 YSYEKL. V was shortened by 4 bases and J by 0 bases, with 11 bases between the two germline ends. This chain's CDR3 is CASSLQQRSTDTQYF. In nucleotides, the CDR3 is TGCGCCAGCAGCCTACAACAGAGAAGCACAGATACGCAGTATTTT.

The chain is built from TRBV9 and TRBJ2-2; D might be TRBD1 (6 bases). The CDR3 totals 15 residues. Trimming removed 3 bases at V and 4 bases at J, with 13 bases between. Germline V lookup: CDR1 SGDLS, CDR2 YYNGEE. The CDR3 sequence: CASSAQGWSTGELFF. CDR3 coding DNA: TGTGCCAGCAGCGCACAGGGTTGGAGCACCGGGGAGCTGTTTTTT.

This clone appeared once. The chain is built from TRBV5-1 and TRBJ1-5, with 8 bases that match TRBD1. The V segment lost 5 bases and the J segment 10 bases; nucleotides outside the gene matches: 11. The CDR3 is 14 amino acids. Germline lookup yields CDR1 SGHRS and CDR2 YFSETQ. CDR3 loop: CASSPGQGGSPQHF. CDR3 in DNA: TGCGCCAGCAGTCCTGGACAGGGAGGATCACCCCAGCATTTT.

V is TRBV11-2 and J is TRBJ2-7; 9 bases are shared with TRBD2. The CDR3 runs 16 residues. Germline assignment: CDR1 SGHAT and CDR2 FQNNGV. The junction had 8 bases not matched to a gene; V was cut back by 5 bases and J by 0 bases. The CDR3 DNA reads TGTGCCAGCAGCCTCCGGACTAGCGCGGTCTCCTACGAGCAGTACTTC. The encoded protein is CASSLRTSAVSYEQYF.

The CDR3 here is CASSYDPRDTIYF. For the CDR3, the DNA is TGTGCCAGCAGTTACGACCCGCGGGACACCATATATTTT. V is TRBV6-5 and J is TRBJ1-3; D remains ambiguous. V lost 2 bases and J 8 bases, leaving 10 bases between the germline ends. This CDR3 is 13 amino acids long. In germline, CDR1 is MNHEY, CDR2 SVGAGI.

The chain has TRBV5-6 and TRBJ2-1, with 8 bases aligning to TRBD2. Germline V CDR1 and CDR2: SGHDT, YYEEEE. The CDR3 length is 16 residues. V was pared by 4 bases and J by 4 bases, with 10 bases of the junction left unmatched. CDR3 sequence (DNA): TGTGCCAGCAGCCCCCTCGCGGGGGGACTTTACAATGAGCAGTTCTTC. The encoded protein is CASSPLAGGLYNEQFF.

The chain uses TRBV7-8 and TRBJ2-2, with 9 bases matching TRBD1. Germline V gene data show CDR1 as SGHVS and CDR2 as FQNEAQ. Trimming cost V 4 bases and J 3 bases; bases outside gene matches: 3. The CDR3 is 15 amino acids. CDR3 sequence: CASSSQGADTGELFF. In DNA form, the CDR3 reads TGTGCCAGCAGCTCACAGGGGGCGGACACCGGGGAGCTGTTTTTT.

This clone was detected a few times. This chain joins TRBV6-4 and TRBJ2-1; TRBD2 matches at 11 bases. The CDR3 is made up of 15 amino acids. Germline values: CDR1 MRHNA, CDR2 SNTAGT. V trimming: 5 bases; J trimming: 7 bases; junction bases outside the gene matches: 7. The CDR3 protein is CASSLLAGDFNEQFF. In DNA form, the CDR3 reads TGTGCCAGCAGTCTACTAGCGGGGGATTTTAATGAGCAGTTCTTC.

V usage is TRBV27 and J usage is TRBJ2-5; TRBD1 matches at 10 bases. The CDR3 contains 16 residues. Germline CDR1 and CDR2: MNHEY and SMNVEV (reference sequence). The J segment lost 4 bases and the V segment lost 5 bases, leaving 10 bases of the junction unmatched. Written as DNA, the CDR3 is TGTGCCAGCAGTCGCAGGGACAGGGGAGGAGGAGAGACCCAGTACTTC. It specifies CASSRRDRGGGETQYF.

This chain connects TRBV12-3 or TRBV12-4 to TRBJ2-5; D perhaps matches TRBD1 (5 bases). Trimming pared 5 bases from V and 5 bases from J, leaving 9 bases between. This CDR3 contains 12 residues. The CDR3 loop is CASSPNRETQYF. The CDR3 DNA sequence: TGTGCCAGCAGTCCGAACAGGGAGACCCAGTACTTC.

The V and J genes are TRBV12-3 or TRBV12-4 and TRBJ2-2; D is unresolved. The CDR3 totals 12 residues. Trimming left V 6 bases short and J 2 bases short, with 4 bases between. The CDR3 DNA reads TGTGCCAGCAGCCGTAACACCGGGGAGCTGTTTTTT. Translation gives CASSRNTGELFF.

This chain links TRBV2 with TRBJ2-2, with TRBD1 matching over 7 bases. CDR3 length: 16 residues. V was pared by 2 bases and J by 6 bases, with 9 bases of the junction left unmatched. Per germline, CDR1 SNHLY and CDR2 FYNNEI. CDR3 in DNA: TGTGCCAGCAGTGAAATTCAGAGGGGGCGGGCCGGGGAGCTGTTTTTT. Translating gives CASSEIQRGRAGELFF.

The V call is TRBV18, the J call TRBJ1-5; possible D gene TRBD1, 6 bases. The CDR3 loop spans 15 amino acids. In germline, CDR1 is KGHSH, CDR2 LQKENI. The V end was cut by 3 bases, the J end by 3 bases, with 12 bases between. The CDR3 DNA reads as TGTGCCAGCTCACCTACCGGGGGGCCCAATCAGCCCCAGCATTTT. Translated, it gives CASSPTGGPNQPQHF.

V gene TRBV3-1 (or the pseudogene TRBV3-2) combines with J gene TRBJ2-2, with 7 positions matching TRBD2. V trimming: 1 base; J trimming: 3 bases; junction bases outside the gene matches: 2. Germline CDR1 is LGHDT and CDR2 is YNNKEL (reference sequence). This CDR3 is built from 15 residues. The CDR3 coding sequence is TGTGCCAGCAGCCAAGGGACTAGAGACACCGGGGAGCTGTTTTTT. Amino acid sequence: CASSQGTRDTGELFF.